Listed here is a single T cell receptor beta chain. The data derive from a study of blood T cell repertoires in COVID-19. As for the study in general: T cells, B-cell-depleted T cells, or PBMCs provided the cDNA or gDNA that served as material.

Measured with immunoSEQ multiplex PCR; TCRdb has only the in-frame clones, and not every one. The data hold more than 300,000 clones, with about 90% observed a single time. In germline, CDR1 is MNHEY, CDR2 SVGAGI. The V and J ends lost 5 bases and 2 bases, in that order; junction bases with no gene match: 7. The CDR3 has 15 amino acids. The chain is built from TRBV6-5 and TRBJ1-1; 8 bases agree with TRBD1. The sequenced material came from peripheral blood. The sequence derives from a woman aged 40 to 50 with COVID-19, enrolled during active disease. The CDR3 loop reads CASSTGTGGNTEAFF. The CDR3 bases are TGTGCCAGCAGTACTGGGACAGGAGGAAACACTGAAGCTTTCTTT.